This note documents a single T cell receptor (beta chain) sequence. Generated by immunoSEQ multiplex PCR, the TCRdb table keeps only in-frame clones and is missing some. The sample carries tens of thousands of clones, more than 80% recorded once. The germline gives CDR1 SNHLY, CDR2 FYNNEI. V lost 5 bases, J lost 7 bases, and 11 bases lay in between. The CDR3 runs 12 residues. These data belong to a study of blood T cell repertoires in COVID-19. Study in general: From T cells, B-cell-depleted T cells, or PBMCs came the material, which was cDNA or gDNA.

The sequence was collected from a young man with acute or convalescent COVID-19. The specimen sequenced was peripheral blood. V gene TRBV2 combines with J gene TRBJ2-5; the D gene is possibly TRBD2 (5 bases). The CDR3 sequence is CASSTFRGTQYF. The CDR3, as DNA: TGTGCCAGCAGTACCTTCCGGGGGACCCAGTACTTC.